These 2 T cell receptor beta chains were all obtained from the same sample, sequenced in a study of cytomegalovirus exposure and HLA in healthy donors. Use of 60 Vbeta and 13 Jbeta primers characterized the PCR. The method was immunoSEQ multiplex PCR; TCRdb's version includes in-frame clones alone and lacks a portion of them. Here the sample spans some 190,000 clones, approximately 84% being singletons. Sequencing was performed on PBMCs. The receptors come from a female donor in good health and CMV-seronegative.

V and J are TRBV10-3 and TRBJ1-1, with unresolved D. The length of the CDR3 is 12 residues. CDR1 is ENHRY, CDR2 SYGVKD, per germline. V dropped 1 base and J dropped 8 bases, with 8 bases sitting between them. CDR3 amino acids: CAISEFGGEAFF. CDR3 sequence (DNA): TGTGCCATCAGTGAGTTCGGAGGAGAAGCTTTCTTT.

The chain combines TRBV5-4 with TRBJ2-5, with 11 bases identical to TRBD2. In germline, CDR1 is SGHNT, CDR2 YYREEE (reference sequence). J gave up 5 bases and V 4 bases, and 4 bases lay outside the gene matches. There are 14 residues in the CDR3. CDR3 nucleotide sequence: TGTGCCAGCAGCAATAGGACTAGCGGGGAGACCCAGTACTTC. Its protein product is CASSNRTSGETQYF.